A selection of T cell receptor beta chains follows, all from one sample in a study of cytomegalovirus exposure and HLA in healthy donors. TCRdb's table, derived via immunoSEQ multiplex PCR, lists solely in-frame clones and lacks some. The repertoire holds 120,000 or so clones, with approximately 79% as singletons. Sequenced input: PBMCs. These receptors were collected from a man in his fifties or sixties in good health and CMV-seropositive. Each CDR3 is given with its conserved first and last residue. The D gene is left open where the match is weak. Clone sizes are given selectively: once, few, many, or a class where the clone is expanded.

NA	NA	TRBV14	TRBJ2-1	CASSHTRRQGDNEQFF	TGTGCCAGCAGCCACACCCGACGGCAGGGCGATAATGAGCAGTTCTTC
NA	NA	TRBV6-5	TRBJ2-2	CASSPRRENTGELFF	TGTGCCTCCTCCCCCCGCCGGGAGAACACCGGGGAGCTGTTTTTT
NA	NA	TRBV14	TRBJ2-7	CASSQDVGERAYEQYF	TGTGCCAGCAGCCAAGATGTGGGGGAGCGGGCCTACGAGCAGTACTTC
NA	TRBD2	TRBV11-2	TRBJ2-7	CASSGGLAGFYEQYF	TGTGCCAGCAGCGGCGGACTAGCGGGATTCTACGAGCAGTACTTC
NA	NA	TRBV10-2	TRBJ2-7	CASSESPLGGEQYF	TGCGCCAGCAGTGAGTCGCCCCTCGGGGGCGAGCAGTACTTC
NA	NA	TRBV7-9	TRBJ1-2	CASSLDTDYGYTF	TGTGCCAGCAGCTTAGACACCGACTATGGCTACACCTTC
NA	NA	TRBV19	TRBJ2-1	CASSIRGSGPYNEQFF	TGTGCCAGTAGTATCCGGGGGAGCGGACCCTACAATGAGCAGTTCTTC
NA	NA	TRBV7-9	TRBJ2-2	CASSLGTQNTGELFF	TGTGCCAGCAGCTTAGGGACACAGAACACCGGGGAGCTGTTTTTT
NA	TRBD2	TRBV9	TRBJ2-1	CASSPGLAGGWSYNEQFF	TGTGCCAGCAGCCCAGGACTAGCGGGGGGGTGGTCCTACAATGAGCAGTTCTTC
NA	TRBD1	TRBV18	TRBJ2-7	CASSPGQGWNEQYF	TGTGCCAGCTCGCCGGGACAGGGATGGAACGAGCAGTACTTC
few	NA	TRBV5-1	TRBJ1-6	CASSLDTTYNSPLHF	TGCGCCAGCAGCCTCGACACGACCTATAATTCACCCCTCCACTTT
NA	NA	TRBV19	TRBJ2-5	CASSIGQQGRETQYF	TGTGCCAGTAGTATAGGTCAGCAGGGTCGAGAGACCCAGTACTTC
NA	TRBD1	TRBV18	TRBJ2-2	CASSDQGQRNTGELFF	TGTGCCAGCTCAGATCAGGGACAGAGGAACACCGGGGAGCTGTTTTTT
NA	NA	TRBV5-1	TRBJ2-3	CASSYRQVEDTQYF	TGCGCCAGCAGCTATAGACAGGTCGAAGATACGCAGTATTTT
once	NA	TRBV5-6	TRBJ1-1	CASSLWETEAFF	TGTGCCAGCAGCTTGTGGGAGACTGAAGCTTTCTTT
NA	TRBD1	TRBV10-2	TRBJ2-5	CASTGQIQETQYF	TGCGCCAGCACGGGACAGATACAAGAGACCCAGTACTTC
NA	NA	TRBV21-1	TRBJ2-2	CASGSTGDDTGELFF	TGTGCCAGCGGCTCGACAGGGGATGACACCGGGGAGCTGTTTTTT
NA	NA	TRBV5-4	TRBJ2-1	CASSFRSTYNEQFF	TGTGCCAGCAGCTTTAGGAGTACCTACAATGAGCAGTTCTTC
NA	TRBD1	TRBV2	TRBJ2-7	CASSEVQQGANEQYF	TGTGCCAGCAGTGAAGTTCAACAGGGGGCTAACGAGCAGTACTTC
NA	NA	TRBV18	TRBJ2-1	CASSPDSGVVGNEQFF	TGTGCCAGCTCACCCGATTCCGGGGTTGTAGGGAATGAGCAGTTCTTC
NA	TRBD1	TRBV5-1	TRBJ1-4	CASSLVQGANEKLFF	TGCGCCAGCAGCTTGGTGCAGGGGGCTAATGAAAAACTGTTTTTT
NA	NA	TRBV6-1	TRBJ1-6	CASSEVSDSPLHF	TGTGCCAGCAGTGAAGTTTCAGATTCACCCCTCCACTTT
NA	TRBD1	TRBV6-5	TRBJ2-2	CASRPPGQGGGELFF	TGTGCCAGCAGGCCCCCGGGACAGGGAGGCGGGGAGCTGTTTTTT
once	TRBD1	TRBV7-2	TRBJ1-3	CASSPGQGRNTIYF	TGTGCCAGCAGCCCTGGACAGGGTAGAAACACCATATATTTT
NA	TRBD1	TRBV29-1	TRBJ2-7	CSGWTGQSPYEQYF	TGCAGCGGGTGGACGGGACAGAGCCCCTACGAGCAGTACTTC
NA	TRBD1	TRBV11-2	TRBJ1-1	CASSSRPGTVLNTEAFF	TGTGCCAGCAGCTCGCGTCCCGGGACAGTTCTGAACACTGAAGCTTTCTTT
NA	NA	TRBV14	TRBJ1-1	CASGQVPGKTEAFF	TGTGCCAGCGGCCAAGTCCCGGGGAAGACTGAAGCTTTCTTT
NA	TRBD2	TRBV11-3	TRBJ2-1	CASSLGLAGDEQFF	TGTGCCAGCAGCTTGGGACTAGCGGGTGATGAGCAGTTCTTC
NA	NA	TRBV6-1	TRBJ1-2	CASSEGSGSTF	TGTGCCAGCAGTGAAGGGTCCGGGAGCACCTTC
NA	NA	TRBV21-1	TRBJ2-5	CASSKTSGRDETQYF	TGTGCCAGCAGCAAAACTAGCGGGAGGGACGAGACCCAGTACTTC
few	TRBD2	TRBV9	TRBJ2-2	CASTISGGNTGELFF	TGTGCCAGCACGATATCGGGGGGTAACACCGGGGAGCTGTTTTTT
NA	NA	TRBV6-5	TRBJ1-2	CASSYVSANYGYTF	TGTGCCAGCAGTTATGTGTCTGCTAACTATGGCTACACCTTC
few	NA	TRBV28	TRBJ2-7	CASSLGWRPYEQYF	TGTGCCAGCAGTTTAGGTTGGAGACCCTACGAGCAGTACTTC